This TCR beta chain was found in a study of blood T cell repertoires in COVID-19. Overall study: The United States, Italy and Spain provided the acute and convalescent COVID-19 samples. PBMCs, B-cell-depleted T cells, or T cells provided the cDNA or gDNA that made up the material.

The V and J ends lost 6 bases and 5 bases respectively, with 17 bases between them. CDR1 is MNHEY and CDR2 is SVGEGT in the germline V gene. The CDR3 runs to 14 residues. In the source study's methods: Amplification with reference gene primers provided the estimates of nucleated cell counts. Clones were read by immunoSEQ multiplex PCR, and TCRdb kept only the in-frame ones, dropping some. D and trimming come from the DNA, and the V and J calls and clone size come from that table. The repertoire includes 160,000 or so clones, about four fifths of them detected once, and around 13% sits in the top ten.

V usage is TRBV6-2 or TRBV6-3 and J usage is TRBJ2-7; a possible D gene is TRBD2 (6 bases). The clonotype originates from a man between 65 and 80 years old who had recovered from COVID-19. Sequencing used peripheral blood. CDR3 sequence: CASSPAGSSDEQYF. DNA of the CDR3: TGTGCCAGCAGCCCCGCGGGGTCGAGCGACGAGCAGTACTTC.